Following are 29 T cell receptor beta chains from one sample sequenced in a study of T cell repertoires in cytomegalovirus infection. A single record per CDR3 protein comes from TCRdb applying MiXCR to the reads. The table records hundreds of thousands of distinct CDR3 sequences, about a third of them present only once. Sequences were obtained from PBMCs. Receptors originate from a human donor in good health (CMV status not recorded). Some clones in this sample may be carry-over from other donors' samples.

This clonotype was seen more than once but under ten times. The chain combines TRBV7-8 with TRBJ2-7; 11 positions agree with TRBD1. Trimming removed 2 bases from V and 0 bases from J; junction bases left unmatched: 9. The CDR3 runs 18 residues. Germline V gene sequence: CDR1 SGHVS, CDR2 FQNEAQ. The CDR3 protein is CASSLPTRTGGISYEQYF. DNA for the CDR3: TGTGCCAGCAGCTTACCCACTCGGACAGGGGGCATCTCCTACGAGCAGTACTTC.

This clonotype was counted a few times. This chain connects TRBV12-3 or TRBV12-4 to TRBJ2-7; TRBD2 matches at 9 bases. The length of the CDR3 is 16 residues. J gave up 1 base and V 8 bases, and 12 bases lay outside the gene matches. As DNA, the CDR3 is TGTGCCAGCCGAGGGGGGGGGACTAGCTCTTCCTACGAGCAGTACTTC. This sequence encodes CASRGGGTSSSYEQYF.

Only a few counts were recorded for this clonotype. The CDR3 region is CASSLGASGGYEQYF. The CDR3 DNA is TGCGCCAGCAGCCTCGGGGCTAGCGGGGGCTACGAGCAGTACTTC. The genes are TRBV4-1 and TRBJ2-7, with TRBD2 matching over 10 bases. The CDR3 has 15 residues. Germline assignment: CDR1 MGHRA and CDR2 YSYEKL. V shed 4 bases, J shed 3 bases, and the junction held 6 bases outside the gene matches.

This clonotype was seen ten or more times. CDR3 nucleotide sequence: TGTGCCAGCAGCTTCGAGGGTAGGGACACTGAAGCTTTCTTT. The encoded protein is CASSFEGRDTEAFF. The chain combines TRBV7-2 with TRBJ1-1; D is ambiguous. Germline assignment: CDR1 SGHTA and CDR2 FQGNSA. The CDR3 has 14 amino acids. With 3 bases removed from V and 3 bases from J, the gap between germline ends came to 11 bases.

This rearrangement joins TRBV20-1 to TRBJ2-1; D might be TRBD2 (7 bases). The germline V gene has CDR1 DFQATT and CDR2 SNEGSKA (reference sequence). The CDR3 extends over 15 amino acids. Trimming left V 1 base short and J 9 bases short, with 19 bases between. The CDR3 loop is CSARVRGGASGEQFF. For the CDR3, the DNA is TGCAGTGCTAGAGTAAGGGGGGGGGCCTCCGGTGAGCAGTTCTTC.

This chain uses TRBV6-6 with TRBJ2-3, with 7 bases that match TRBD2. CDR3 size: 17 residues. V lost 7 bases and J lost 2; bases outside the gene matches: 15. From germline, CDR1 is MNHNY and CDR2 SVGAGI (reference sequence). In nucleotides, the CDR3 is TGTGCCAGCACCCCCCGGGCGGGAAGCGGGGTCACAGATACGCAGTATTTT. Protein: CASTPRAGSGVTDTQYF.

CDR3: CASKQGYSNQPQHF. CDR3 in DNA: TGTGCCAGCAAACAGGGGTACAGCAATCAGCCCCAGCATTTT. The chain uses TRBV28 and TRBJ1-5, with 7 bases that match TRBD1. This CDR3 comprises 14 residues. V was pared by 7 bases and J by 1 base, with 4 bases of the junction left unmatched. Germline CDR1 is MDHEN and CDR2 is SYDVKM.

This clonotype turned up a few times. The V and J genes are TRBV6-5 and TRBJ1-2; no firm D call. CDR1 is MNHEY and CDR2 is SVGAGI in the germline V gene. V was shortened by 6 bases and J by 1 base, with 9 bases between the two germline ends. This CDR3 region has 13 residues. CDR3 loop: CASSLHRNYGYTF. CDR3 DNA: TGTGCCAGCAGCCTTCATCGTAACTATGGCTACACCTTC.

Many counts were recorded for this clonotype. The V gene is TRBV6-1, the J gene TRBJ2-3; D unresolved. Germline CDR1 and CDR2: MNHNS and SASEGT. CDR3 length: 12 residues. Trimming removed 8 bases at V and 9 bases at J, with 15 bases between. The CDR3 DNA reads TGTGCCAGCCAGCAATCAGTCGGGACGCAGTATTTT. This encodes CASQQSVGTQYF.

The sample holds a few counts of this clonotype. The gene calls are TRBV4-3 and TRBJ2-1; no firm D call. This CDR3 is built from 15 residues. Trimming stripped 2 bases from V and 6 bases from J, with 14 bases between. Germline loops: CDR1 LGHNA, CDR2 YSLEER. The CDR3 DNA sequence: TGCGCCAGCAGCCAAAGGGCTAGTGCGCCCAATGAGCAGTTCTTC. This gives the protein CASSQRASAPNEQFF.

On this clonotype itself: Given a much more abundant clone one base away, this may be a read error. The CDR3 reads CSSSLRVSPDTQYF. The CDR3 DNA sequence: TGTTCCAGCAGCCTCAGGGTATCCCCAGATACGCAGTATTTT. The chain carries TRBV7-2 and TRBJ2-3, with D perhaps TRBD1 (5 bases). Germline V gives CDR1 SGHTA, CDR2 FQGNSA. This CDR3 is built from 14 residues.

The J gene is TRBJ1-1, the V gene TRBV20-1, with 7 bases matching TRBD1. Per the germline V gene, CDR1 is DFQATT and CDR2 is SNEGSKA (reference sequence). The ends lost 6 bases at V and 6 bases at J; junction bases unmatched: 16. The CDR3 is made up of 15 amino acids. The chain's CDR3 is CSAKQGTRRDAEAFF. The CDR3 DNA is TGCAGTGCCAAACAGGGGACGAGACGGGACGCTGAAGCTTTCTTT.

The chain joins TRBV6-2 or TRBV6-3 to TRBJ2-2; D perhaps matches TRBD1 (5 bases). The CDR3 runs to 15 residues. Between the trimmed V and J ends, which lost 2 bases and 2 bases, there was a span of 9 bases. Per the germline V gene, CDR1 is MNHEY and CDR2 is SVGEGT. DNA of the CDR3: TGTGCCAGCAGTTACAGCAGGGTAAACACCGGGGAGCTGTTTTTT. Residues: CASSYSRVNTGELFF.

This clonotype appeared a few times. The V call is TRBV12-3 or TRBV12-4, the J call TRBJ1-2; 8 nucleotides line up with TRBD1. Germline trimming cut 4 bases from V and 1 base from J; bases unmatched to any gene: 5. This CDR3 spans 15 amino acids. The CDR3 region is CASSWTGIVNYGYTF. The CDR3 DNA follows: TGTGCCAGCAGTTGGACAGGGATTGTTAACTATGGCTACACCTTC.

This clonotype appeared a few times. The chain employs TRBV28 and TRBJ1-4; D is unresolved. Trimming left V 7 bases short and J 7 bases short, with 13 bases between. The CDR3 consists of 13 residues. Per germline, CDR1 MDHEN and CDR2 SYDVKM. CDR3 region: CASNPGWGEKLFF. DNA of the CDR3: TGTGCCAGCAATCCAGGCTGGGGTGAAAAACTGTTTTTT.

The chain links TRBV9 to TRBJ2-4, with D perhaps assigned TRBD1 or TRBD2 (5 bases each). CDR3 length equals 15 residues. Trimming cost V 4 bases and J 5 bases, with 16 bases left between them. Germline assignment: CDR1 SGDLS and CDR2 YYNGEE. CDR3 nucleotide sequence: TGTGCCAGCAGCCCTGGGACCCTGGGGCAAAACATTCAGTACTTC. Protein: CASSPGTLGQNIQYF.

This clonotype has just a few counts. V usage is TRBV27 and J usage is TRBJ1-2; D gene uncertain. V shed 5 bases and J shed 4 bases, with 14 bases lying between them. The CDR3 length is 14 residues. CDR1 MNHEY and CDR2 SMNVEV come from the germline V gene (reference sequence). The CDR3 loop is CASSPVRSSYGYTF. In DNA, the CDR3 is TGTGCCAGCAGTCCAGTGAGGTCCTCCTATGGCTACACCTTC.

This clonotype was observed a few times. The chain combines TRBV11-2 with TRBJ2-4; possibly TRBD1 for D (6 bases). This CDR3 comprises 17 residues. Trimming took 4 bases from V and 0 from J, leaving 16 bases between them. Germline V gene sequence: CDR1 SGHAT, CDR2 FQNNGV. CDR3 nucleotides: TGTGCCAGCAGCTCAGAGGACAGTAAGATAGCCAAAAACATTCAGTACTTC. Encoded protein: CASSSEDSKIAKNIQYF.

This clonotype was detected only a few times. The chain is built from TRBV5-1 and TRBJ2-5; 10 bases match TRBD2. V trimming: 7 bases; J trimming: 2 bases; junction bases outside the gene matches: 5. The CDR3 covers 14 residues. Germline V gene data show CDR1 as SGHRS and CDR2 as YFSETQ. The CDR3 spells CASHLAGGQETQYF. The CDR3 DNA is TGCGCCAGCCATTTAGCGGGGGGACAAGAGACCCAGTACTTC.

This clonotype appeared many times. The V gene is TRBV7-2, the J gene TRBJ1-1; D is perhaps TRBD1 (5 bases). Germline V gene data show CDR1 as SGHTA and CDR2 as FQGNSA. Trimming pared 1 base from V and 7 bases from J, leaving 16 bases between. The CDR3 spans 15 residues. CDR3 loop: CASSLDEGLRDEAFF. The CDR3 DNA reads as TGTGCCAGCAGCTTAGATGAAGGGCTCAGGGATGAAGCTTTCTTT.

The gene calls are TRBV2 and TRBJ2-2, with TRBD1 as a possible D gene (6 bases). CDR1 is SNHLY and CDR2 is FYNNEI in the germline V gene. V lost 6 bases to trimming and J lost 0 bases, with 23 bases between them. This CDR3 region has 19 residues. The CDR3 coding sequence is TGTGCCAGCAGGGGCACTGGGGTGAGGGGGACCGCGAACACCGGGGAGCTGTTTTTT. Translating it yields CASRGTGVRGTANTGELFF.

The rearrangement uses TRBV4-1 and TRBJ2-1, with D maybe TRBD2 (6 bases). This CDR3 spans 13 amino acids. The ends were cut back, 4 bases at V and 9 bases at J, with 13 bases in the middle. The germline V gene encodes CDR1 MGHRA and CDR2 YSYEKL. DNA for the CDR3: TGCGCCAGCAGCCTAGGAGGGATCAGTGAGCAGTTCTTC. Amino acids: CASSLGGISEQFF.

This clonotype showed up just a few times. The chain combines TRBV6-1 with TRBJ1-5; 7 positions match TRBD1. Germline assignment: CDR1 MNHNS and CDR2 SASEGT. Trimming removed 6 bases from V and 4 bases from J; junction bases left unmatched: 15. The CDR3 consists of 17 residues. CDR3 DNA sequence: TGTGCCAGCAGCTCAACCCACAGGGGAGGCGGTAATCAGCCCCAGCATTTT. Its translation: CASSSTHRGGGNQPQHF.

As concerns this clonotype: One junction end does not reproduce the germline sequence, and a read error may be involved. V and J are TRBV11-1 and TRBJ1-1; 9 bases are a match to TRBD1. Germline lookup yields CDR1 SGHAT and CDR2 FQDESV (reference sequence). The CDR3 loop spans 16 amino acids. This chain's CDR3 is CASSLRTGQGNTDAFF. The CDR3 nucleotides read TGTGCCAGCAGCTTACGCACCGGACAGGGGAACACTGACGCTTTCTTT.

About this clonotype: Germline is not matched at one junction end, which may reflect a read error. The chain joins TRBV6-8 to TRBJ2-5, with unresolved D. The V gene's germline CDR1 is MNHGY and CDR2 SAAAGT. This CDR3 contains 12 residues. This CDR3 reads CASSSSGETHYF. CDR3 DNA sequence: TGTGCCAGCAGTTCGAGTGGTGAGACCCATTACTTC.

This clonotype was found once. CDR3 in amino acids: CASSLEQSNEPLFF. DNA of the CDR3: TGTGCCAGCAGCTTAGAACAGAGTAATGAACCACTGTTTTTT. This rearrangement joins TRBV7-6 to TRBJ1-4; D is unresolved. The CDR3 loop spans 14 amino acids. CDR1 SGHVS and CDR2 FNYEAQ come from the germline V gene. V lost 1 base and J lost 13, with 16 bases in between.

This chain links TRBV6-1 with TRBJ1-6, with no clear D. Germline V gene sequence: CDR1 MNHNS, CDR2 SASEGT. The length of the CDR3 is 16 residues. Trimming cost V 1 base and J 2 bases, with 9 bases left between them. The CDR3 is CASSEERAAYNSPLHF. The DNA for the CDR3 is TGTGCCAGCAGTGAAGAGCGGGCGGCCTATAATTCACCCCTCCACTTT.

The rearrangement joins TRBV28 to TRBJ2-3; 7 bases agree with TRBD2. Per the germline V gene, CDR1 is MDHEN and CDR2 is SYDVKM. The CDR3 is made up of 15 amino acids. The ends lost 3 bases at V and 2 bases at J; junction bases unmatched: 5. The CDR3: CASSFRGDYTDTQYF. In DNA, the CDR3 is TGTGCCAGCAGTTTTCGCGGGGACTACACAGATACGCAGTATTTT.

About this clonotype itself: The junction shows a germline mismatch at one end, possibly a read error. This CDR3 is CASSSRVGTEELFF. CDR3 DNA sequence: TGTGCCAGCAGCTCGCGTGTGGGTACCGAGGAGCTGTTTTTT. The rearrangement links TRBV11-3 to TRBJ2-2; unclear D gene. Germline-derived CDR1 and CDR2 are SGHNT and YENEEA. This CDR3 comprises 14 residues. Drawing the rest from reference TRBV11-3 and TRBJ2-2, the complete variable domain is EAGVVQSPRYKIIEKKQPVAFWCNPISGHNTLYWYLQNLGQGPELLIRYENEEAVDDSQLPKDRFSAERLKGVDSTLKIQPAELGDSAVYLCASSSRVGTEELFFGEGSRLTVL.